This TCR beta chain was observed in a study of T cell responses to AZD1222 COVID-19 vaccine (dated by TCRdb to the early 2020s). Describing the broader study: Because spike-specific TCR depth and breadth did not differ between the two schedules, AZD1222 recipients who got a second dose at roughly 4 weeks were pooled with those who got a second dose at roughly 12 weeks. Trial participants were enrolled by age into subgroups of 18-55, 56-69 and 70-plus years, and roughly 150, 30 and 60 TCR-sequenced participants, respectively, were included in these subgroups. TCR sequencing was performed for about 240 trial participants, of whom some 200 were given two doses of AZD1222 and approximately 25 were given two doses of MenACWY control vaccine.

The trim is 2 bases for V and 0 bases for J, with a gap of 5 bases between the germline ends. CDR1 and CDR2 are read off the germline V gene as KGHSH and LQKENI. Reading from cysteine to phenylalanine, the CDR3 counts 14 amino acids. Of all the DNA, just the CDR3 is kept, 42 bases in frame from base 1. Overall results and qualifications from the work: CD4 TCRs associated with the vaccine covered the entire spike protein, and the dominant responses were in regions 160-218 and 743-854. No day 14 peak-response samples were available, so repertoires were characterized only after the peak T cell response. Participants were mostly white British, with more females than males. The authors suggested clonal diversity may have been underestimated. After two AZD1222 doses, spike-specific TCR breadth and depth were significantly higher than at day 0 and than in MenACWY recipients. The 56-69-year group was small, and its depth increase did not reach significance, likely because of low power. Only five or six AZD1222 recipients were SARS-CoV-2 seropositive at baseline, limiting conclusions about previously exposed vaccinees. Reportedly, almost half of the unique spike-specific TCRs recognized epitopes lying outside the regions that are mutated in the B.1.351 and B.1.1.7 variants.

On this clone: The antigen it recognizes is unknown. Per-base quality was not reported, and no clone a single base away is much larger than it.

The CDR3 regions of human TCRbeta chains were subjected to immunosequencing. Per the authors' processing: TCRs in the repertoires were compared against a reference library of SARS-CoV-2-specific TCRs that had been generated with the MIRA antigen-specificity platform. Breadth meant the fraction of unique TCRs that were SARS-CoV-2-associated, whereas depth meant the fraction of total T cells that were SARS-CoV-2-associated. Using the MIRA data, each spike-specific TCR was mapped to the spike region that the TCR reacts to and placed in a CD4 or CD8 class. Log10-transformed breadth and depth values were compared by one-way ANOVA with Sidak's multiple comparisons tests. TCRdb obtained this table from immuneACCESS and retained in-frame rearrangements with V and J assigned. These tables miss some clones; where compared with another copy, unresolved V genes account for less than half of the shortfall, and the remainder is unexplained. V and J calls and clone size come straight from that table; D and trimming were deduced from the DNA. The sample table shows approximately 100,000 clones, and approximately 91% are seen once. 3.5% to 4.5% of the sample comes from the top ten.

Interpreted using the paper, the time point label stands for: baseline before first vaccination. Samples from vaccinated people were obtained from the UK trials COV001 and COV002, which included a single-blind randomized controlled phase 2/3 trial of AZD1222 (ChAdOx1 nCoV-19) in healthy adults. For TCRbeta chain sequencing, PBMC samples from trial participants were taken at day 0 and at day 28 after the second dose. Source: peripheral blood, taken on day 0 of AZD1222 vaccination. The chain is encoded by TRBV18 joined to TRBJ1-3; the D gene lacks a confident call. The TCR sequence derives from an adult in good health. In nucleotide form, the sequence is TGTGCCAGCTCACCAAATTACTCTGGAAACACCATATATTTT. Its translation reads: CASSPNYSGNTIYF.